This TCR beta chain was recovered during a study of OX40 agonist ivuxolimab in advanced cancers. For the study at large: Among those enrolled, mean age was about 62 years (range about 23 to 85) and 82.7% were male. Earlier treatment with anti-PD-1, anti-PD-L1 or anti-CTLA-4 was permitted, and roughly 42% had received some. Study-wide points: Among the lowest peripheral clonal expansion occurred in 0.1-3.0 mg/kg partial responders. Normalized T-cell clonal expansion was also low in some nonresponders.

Only in-frame clones appear in the TCRdb table, and some are missing; sequencing was by immunoSEQ multiplex PCR. The repertoire consists of some 59,000 clones, with 80% to 90% occurring once and the leading ten covering roughly 2.3%. Germline-derived CDR1 and CDR2 are SGHRS and YFSETQ. J gave up 7 bases and V 3 bases, and 7 bases lay outside the gene matches. The CDR3 has 14 amino acids. On this clone: What it recognizes is unknown.

Sequenced material: CD4+ or CD8+ T cells sorted from blood, taken in a trial of the OX40 agonist ivuxolimab. V usage is TRBV5-1 and J usage is TRBJ1-2; 9 nucleotides agree with TRBD1. The receptor was derived from an adult with an advanced solid tumor such as melanoma, head and neck, liver or kidney cancer. Here the CDR3 DNA reads TGCGCCAGCAGCTCCGGACAGGGGACAAGTGGCTACACCTTC. It codes for CASSSGQGTSGYTF.